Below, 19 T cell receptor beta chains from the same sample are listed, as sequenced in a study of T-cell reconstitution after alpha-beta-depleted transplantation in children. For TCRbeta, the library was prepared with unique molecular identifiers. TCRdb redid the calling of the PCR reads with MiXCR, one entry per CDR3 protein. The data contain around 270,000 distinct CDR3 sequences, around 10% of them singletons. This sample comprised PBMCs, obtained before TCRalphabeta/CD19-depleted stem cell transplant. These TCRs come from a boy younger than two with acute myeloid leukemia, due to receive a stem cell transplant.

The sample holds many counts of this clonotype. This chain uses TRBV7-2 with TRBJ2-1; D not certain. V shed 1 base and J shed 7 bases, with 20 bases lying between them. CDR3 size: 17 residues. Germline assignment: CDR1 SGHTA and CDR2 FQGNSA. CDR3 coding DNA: TGTGCCAGCAGCTTAGGTTTCCGGGTGGGCCTGGGGAATGAGCAGTTCTTC. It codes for CASSLGFRVGLGNEQFF. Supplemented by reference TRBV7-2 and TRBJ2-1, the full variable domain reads GAGVSQSPSNKVTEKGKDVELRCDPISGHTALYWYRQSLGQGLEFLIYFQGNSAPDKSGLPSDRFSAERTGGSVSTLTIQRTQQEDSAVYLCASSLGFRVGLGNEQFFGPGTRLTVL.

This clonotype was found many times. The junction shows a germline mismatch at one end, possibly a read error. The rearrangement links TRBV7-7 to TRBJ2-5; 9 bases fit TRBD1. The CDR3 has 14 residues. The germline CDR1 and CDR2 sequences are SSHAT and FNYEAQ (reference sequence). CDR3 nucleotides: TGTGCTAGCAGCACGGACAGGGGACAAGAGACCCAGTACTTC. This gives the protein CASSTDRGQETQYF.

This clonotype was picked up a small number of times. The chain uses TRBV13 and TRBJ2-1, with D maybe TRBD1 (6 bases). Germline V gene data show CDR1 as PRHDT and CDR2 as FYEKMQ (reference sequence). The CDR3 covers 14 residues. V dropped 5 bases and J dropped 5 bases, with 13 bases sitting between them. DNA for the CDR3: TGTGCCAGCAGCCCGTTGGGGGCCAACAATGAGCAGTTCTTC. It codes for CASSPLGANNEQFF.

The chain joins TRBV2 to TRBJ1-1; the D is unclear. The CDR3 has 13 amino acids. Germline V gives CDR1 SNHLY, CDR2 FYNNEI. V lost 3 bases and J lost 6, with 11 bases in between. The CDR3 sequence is CASSDPSRPEAFF. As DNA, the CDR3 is TGTGCCAGCAGTGATCCGTCTCGACCTGAAGCTTTCTTT.

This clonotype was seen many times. The CDR3 spells CASSLVVGGAGETQYF. CDR3 sequence (DNA): TGTGCCAGCAGCTTGGTGGTAGGGGGCGCGGGAGAGACCCAGTACTTC. The chain employs TRBV5-5 and TRBJ2-5, with TRBD1 matching 7 bases. CDR3 length: 16 amino acids. The J segment lost 4 bases and the V segment lost 0 bases, leaving 9 bases of the junction unmatched. Germline V gene sequence: CDR1 SGHKS, CDR2 YYEKEE (reference sequence).

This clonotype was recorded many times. As DNA, the CDR3 is TGCAGTGCTTCGGGACTAGTCAGCACAGATACGCAGTATTTT. This gives the protein CSASGLVSTDTQYF. The chain joins TRBV20-1 to TRBJ2-3, with 8 bases identical to TRBD2. The CDR3 runs 14 residues. Trimming took 5 bases from V and 0 from J; bases not matched to a gene: 4. Germline lookup yields CDR1 DFQATT and CDR2 SNEGSKA (reference sequence).

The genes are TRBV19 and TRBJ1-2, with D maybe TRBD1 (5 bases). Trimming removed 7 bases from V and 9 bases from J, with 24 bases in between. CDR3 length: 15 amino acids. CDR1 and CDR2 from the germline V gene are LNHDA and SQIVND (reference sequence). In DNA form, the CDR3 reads TGTGCCAGTAAGCCGGGACTCCGCGCATTCGAGAGCTACACCTTC. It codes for CASKPGLRAFESYTF.

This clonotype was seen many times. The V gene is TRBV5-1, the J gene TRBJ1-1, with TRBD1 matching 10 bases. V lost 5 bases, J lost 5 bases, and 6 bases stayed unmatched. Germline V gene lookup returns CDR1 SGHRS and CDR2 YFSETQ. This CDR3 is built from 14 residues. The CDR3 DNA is TGCGCCAGCAGTATGACAGGGGGCCAGACTGAAGCTTTCTTT. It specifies CASSMTGGQTEAFF.

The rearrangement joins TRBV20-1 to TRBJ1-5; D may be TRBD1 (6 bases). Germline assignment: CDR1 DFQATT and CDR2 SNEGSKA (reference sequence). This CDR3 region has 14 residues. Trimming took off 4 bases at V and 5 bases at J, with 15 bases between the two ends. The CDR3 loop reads CSATLPQGHQPQHF. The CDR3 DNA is TGCAGTGCTACCCTCCCACAGGGACATCAGCCCCAGCATTTT.

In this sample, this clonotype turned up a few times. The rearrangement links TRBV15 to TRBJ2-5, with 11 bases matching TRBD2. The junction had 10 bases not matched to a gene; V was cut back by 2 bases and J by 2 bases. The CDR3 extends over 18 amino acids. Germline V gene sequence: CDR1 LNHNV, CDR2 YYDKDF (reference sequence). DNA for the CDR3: TGTGCCACCAGCAGAATTATTCTAGCGGGAGGATGGCAAGAGACCCAGTACTTC. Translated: CATSRIILAGGWQETQYF.

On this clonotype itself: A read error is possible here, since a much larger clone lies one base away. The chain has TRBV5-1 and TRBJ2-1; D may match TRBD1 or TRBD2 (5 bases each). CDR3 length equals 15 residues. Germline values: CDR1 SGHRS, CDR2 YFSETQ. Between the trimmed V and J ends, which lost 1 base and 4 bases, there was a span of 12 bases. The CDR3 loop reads CASSLSGTAYNEQFF. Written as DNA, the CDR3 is TGCGCCAGCAGCTTGTCCGGGACGGCGTACAATGAGCAGTTCTTC.

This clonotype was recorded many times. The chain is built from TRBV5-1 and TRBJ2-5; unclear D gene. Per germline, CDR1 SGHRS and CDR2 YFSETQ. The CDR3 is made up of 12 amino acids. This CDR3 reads CARPPRLETQYF. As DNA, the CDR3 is TGCGCAAGACCCCCCAGGTTAGAGACCCAGTACTTC.

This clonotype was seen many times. The CDR3 nucleotides read TGTGCCACCAGCTCCCCTGAGGGGGATACGCAGTATTTT. Protein: CATSSPEGDTQYF. The J gene is TRBJ2-3, the V gene TRBV15; the D gene could be TRBD1 or TRBD2 (5 bases each). This CDR3 has 13 residues. Germline V lookup: CDR1 LNHNV, CDR2 YYDKDF (reference sequence). Trimming removed 5 bases from V and 6 bases from J, with 12 bases in between.

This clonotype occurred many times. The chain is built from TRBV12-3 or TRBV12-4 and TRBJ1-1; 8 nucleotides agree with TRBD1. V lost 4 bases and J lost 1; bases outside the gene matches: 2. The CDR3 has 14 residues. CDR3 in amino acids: CASSSRGRNTEAFF. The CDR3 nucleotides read TGTGCCAGCAGTTCCAGGGGGCGGAACACTGAAGCTTTCTTT.

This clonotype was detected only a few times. For the CDR3, the DNA is TGTGCCAGTAAACGACAGGATAACACCGGGGAGCTGTTTTTT. This encodes CASKRQDNTGELFF. This chain connects TRBV19 to TRBJ2-2, with a weak D call TRBD1 (6 bases). Deletions cut 7 bases from V and 2 bases from J, with 11 bases between. Per germline, CDR1 LNHDA and CDR2 SQIVND (reference sequence). The CDR3 runs 14 residues.

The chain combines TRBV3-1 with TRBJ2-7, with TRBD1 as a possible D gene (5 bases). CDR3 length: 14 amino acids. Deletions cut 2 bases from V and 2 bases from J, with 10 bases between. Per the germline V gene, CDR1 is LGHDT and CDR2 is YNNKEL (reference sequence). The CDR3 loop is CASSQIYRTYEQYF. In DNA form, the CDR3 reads TGTGCCAGCAGCCAAATTTACAGGACCTACGAGCAGTACTTC.

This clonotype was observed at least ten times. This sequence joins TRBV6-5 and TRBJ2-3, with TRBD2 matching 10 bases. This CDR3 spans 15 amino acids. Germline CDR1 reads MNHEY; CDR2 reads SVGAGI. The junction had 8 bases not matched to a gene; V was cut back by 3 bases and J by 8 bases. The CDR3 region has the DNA TGTGCCAGCAGTTATGTACTAGCGGGATTAGGTACGCAGTATTTT. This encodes CASSYVLAGLGTQYF.

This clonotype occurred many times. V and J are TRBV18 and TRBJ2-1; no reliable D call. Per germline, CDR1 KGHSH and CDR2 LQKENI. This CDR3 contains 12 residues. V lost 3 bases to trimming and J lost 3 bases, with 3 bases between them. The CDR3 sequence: CASSPIYNEQFF. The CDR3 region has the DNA TGTGCCAGCTCACCCATCTACAATGAGCAGTTCTTC.

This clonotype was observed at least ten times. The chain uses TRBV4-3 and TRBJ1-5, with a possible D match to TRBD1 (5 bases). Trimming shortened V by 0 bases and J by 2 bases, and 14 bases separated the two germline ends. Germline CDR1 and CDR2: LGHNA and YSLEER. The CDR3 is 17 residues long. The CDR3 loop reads CASSQDTVGVRNQPQHF. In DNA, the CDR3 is TGCGCCAGCAGCCAAGATACGGTAGGGGTCCGCAATCAGCCCCAGCATTTT.